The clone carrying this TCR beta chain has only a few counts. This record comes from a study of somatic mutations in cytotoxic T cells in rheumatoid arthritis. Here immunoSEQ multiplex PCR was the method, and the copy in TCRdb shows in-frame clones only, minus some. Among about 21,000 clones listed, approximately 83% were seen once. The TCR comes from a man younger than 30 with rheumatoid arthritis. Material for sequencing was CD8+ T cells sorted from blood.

The CDR3 bases are TGTGCCAGCAGCGGTGGGGGGGTTTCCTACGAGCAGTACTTC. Protein: CASSGGGVSYEQYF. The J gene is TRBJ2-7, the V gene TRBV5-8, with 7 bases identical to TRBD2. CDR3 length: 14 residues. The junction had 5 bases not matched to a gene; V was cut back by 4 bases and J by 1 base. Germline loops: CDR1 SGHTS, CDR2 YDEGEE.